Shown below are 8 T cell receptor beta chains from a single sample sequenced in a study of identical twins. One entry per CDR3 protein results from TCRdb running MiXCR on the 5' RACE reads. The sample yields 690,000 or so distinct CDR3 sequences, around 6% seen once. The source material was naive T cells sorted from blood. The receptors derive from a man aged 18 to 30 in good health.

The chain combines TRBV2 with TRBJ1-2; a weak D match, TRBD1 (5 bases). Germline CDR1 and CDR2: SNHLY and FYNNEI. Trimming removed 7 bases from V and 4 bases from J, with 16 bases in between. This CDR3 contains 14 residues. The CDR3 here is CASKALRDLYGYTF. The CDR3 DNA follows: TGTGCCAGCAAGGCTCTCCGGGACCTCTATGGCTACACCTTC.

This clonotype has at least ten counts. J is TRBJ2-3 and V is TRBV24-1, with D unresolved. The CDR3 runs to 16 residues. The germline gives CDR1 KGHDR, CDR2 SFDVKD. V was clipped by 3 bases and J by 3 bases, with 15 bases between them. CDR3 amino acids: CATSDRTPGDTDTQYF. DNA for the CDR3: TGTGCCACCAGTGATCGAACTCCGGGCGATACAGATACGCAGTATTTT.

Only a few counts were recorded for this clonotype. V and J are TRBV11-2 and TRBJ2-6, with D perhaps matching TRBD2 (5 bases). The CDR3 spans 18 residues. V dropped 7 bases and J dropped 3 bases, with 22 bases sitting between them. CDR1 is SGHAT and CDR2 is FQNNGV in the germline V gene. Here the CDR3 DNA reads TGTGCCAGCATCGACCGTGGCGGGTCCCACTTTGGGGCCAACGTCCTGACTTTC. The encoded protein is CASIDRGGSHFGANVLTF.

This clonotype came up many times. The CDR3 DNA sequence: TGTGCCAGCAGCTTGGGAGTCAGCGGCTACAATGAGCAGTTCTTC. Translation: CASSLGVSGYNEQFF. This chain uses TRBV5-6 with TRBJ2-1, with D perhaps TRBD2 (5 bases). The germline CDR1 and CDR2 sequences are SGHDT and YYEEEE. The CDR3 length is 15 residues. V lost 0 bases and J 3 bases, leaving 10 bases between the germline ends.

This rearrangement joins TRBV20-1 to TRBJ2-1, with D possibly being TRBD2 (5 bases). The V and J ends lost 3 bases and 1 base respectively, with 16 bases between them. The CDR3 is made up of 16 amino acids. CDR1 DFQATT and CDR2 SNEGSKA come from the germline V gene (reference sequence). The CDR3: CSARRELGVSYNEQFF. Here the CDR3 DNA reads TGCAGTGCTAGGAGAGAACTAGGCGTGTCCTACAATGAGCAGTTCTTC.

This clonotype was recorded many times. The V and J genes are TRBV7-2 and TRBJ1-2; D unresolved. The V and J ends lost 7 bases and 1 base respectively, with 4 bases between them. The CDR3 is 11 amino acids. CDR1 and CDR2 from the germline V gene are SGHTA and FQGNSA. The CDR3 DNA follows: TGTGCCAGCAATGTTAACTATGGCTACACCTTC. This encodes CASNVNYGYTF. Based on the CDR3 plus reference TRBV7-2 and TRBJ1-2, the full variable domain is GAGVSQSPSNKVTEKGKDVELRCDPISGHTALYWYRQSLGQGLEFLIYFQGNSAPDKSGLPSDRFSAERTGGSVSTLTIQRTQQEDSAVYLCASNVNYGYTFGSGTRLTVV.

V gene TRBV5-1 combines with J gene TRBJ2-3, with 10 bases aligning to TRBD2. Germline V gene data show CDR1 as SGHRS and CDR2 as YFSETQ. With 4 bases clipped from V and 1 base from J, the junction kept 9 bases outside the gene matches. The CDR3 sequence is 17 residues long. Here the CDR3 DNA reads TGCGCCAGCAGCAGCAGACTAGCGGGTAAGGGCACAGATACGCAGTATTTT. Its translation is CASSSRLAGKGTDTQYF.

This clonotype has at least ten counts. The chain recombines TRBV5-8 with TRBJ1-2; perhaps TRBD1 as D (5 bases). V was cut by 2 bases and J by 4 bases, with 15 bases left in between. Germline V gene data show CDR1 as SGHTS and CDR2 as YDEGEE. CDR3 size: 15 residues. The CDR3: CASSLARGAGYGYTF. CDR3 in DNA: TGTGCCAGCAGCTTAGCAAGGGGCGCGGGCTATGGCTACACCTTC. The complete variable domain, with remaining parts taken from reference TRBV5-8 and TRBJ1-2, reads EAGVTQSPTHLIKTRGQQATLRCSPISGHTSVYWYQQALGLGLQFLLWYDEGEERNRGNFPPRFSGRQFPNYSSELNVNALELEDSALYLCASSLARGAGYGYTFGSGTRLTVV.